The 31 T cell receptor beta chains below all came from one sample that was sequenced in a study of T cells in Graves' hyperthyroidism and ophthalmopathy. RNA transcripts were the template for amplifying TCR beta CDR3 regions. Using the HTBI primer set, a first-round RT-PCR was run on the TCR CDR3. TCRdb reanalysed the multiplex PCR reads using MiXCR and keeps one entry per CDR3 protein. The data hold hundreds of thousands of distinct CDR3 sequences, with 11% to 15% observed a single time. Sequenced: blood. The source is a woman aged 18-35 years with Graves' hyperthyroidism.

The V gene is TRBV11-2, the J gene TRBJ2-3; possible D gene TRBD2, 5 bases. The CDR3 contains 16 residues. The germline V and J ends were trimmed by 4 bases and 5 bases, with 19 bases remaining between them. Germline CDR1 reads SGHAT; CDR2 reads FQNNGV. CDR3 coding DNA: TGTGCCAGCAGCTCAACCCTAGAGGGAGTGGAAGATACGCAGTATTTT. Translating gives CASSSTLEGVEDTQYF.

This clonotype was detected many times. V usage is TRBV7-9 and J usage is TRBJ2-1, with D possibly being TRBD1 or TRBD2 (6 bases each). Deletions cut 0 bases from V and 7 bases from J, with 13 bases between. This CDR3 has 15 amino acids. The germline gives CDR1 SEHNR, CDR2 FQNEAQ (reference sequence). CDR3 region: CASSLAGGSWNEQFF. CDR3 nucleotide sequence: TGTGCCAGCAGCTTAGCGGGGGGCTCGTGGAATGAGCAGTTCTTC.

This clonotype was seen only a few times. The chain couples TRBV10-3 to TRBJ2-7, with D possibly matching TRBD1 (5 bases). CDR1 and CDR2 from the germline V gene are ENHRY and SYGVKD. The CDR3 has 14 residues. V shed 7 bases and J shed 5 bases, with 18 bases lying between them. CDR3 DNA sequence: TGTGCCATCAAAAACAGGTGGGGCCTGGACGAGCAGTACTTC. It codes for CAIKNRWGLDEQYF.

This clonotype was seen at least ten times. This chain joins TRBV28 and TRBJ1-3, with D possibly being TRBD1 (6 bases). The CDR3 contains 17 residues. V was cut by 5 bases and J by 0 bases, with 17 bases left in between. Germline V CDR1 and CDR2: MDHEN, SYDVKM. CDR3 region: CASSPPYREYSGNTIYF. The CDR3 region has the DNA TGTGCCAGCAGTCCCCCCTACAGGGAGTACTCTGGAAACACCATATATTTT.

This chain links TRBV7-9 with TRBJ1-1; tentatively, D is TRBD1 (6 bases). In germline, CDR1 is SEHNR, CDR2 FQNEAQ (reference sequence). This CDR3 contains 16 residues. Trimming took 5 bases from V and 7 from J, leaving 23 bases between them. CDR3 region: CASSQDWGQVSHEAFF. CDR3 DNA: TGTGCCAGCAGCCAAGATTGGGGGCAGGTATCCCATGAAGCTTTCTTT.

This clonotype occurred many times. Here the CDR3 DNA reads TGCAGTGCTAGCCCTTCGAGCGGGGGCACAGATACGCAGTATTTT. Protein: CSASPSSGGTDTQYF. The chain joins TRBV20-1 to TRBJ2-3; 7 bases map to TRBD2. Germline CDR1 is DFQATT and CDR2 is SNEGSKA (reference sequence). J gave up 1 base and V 3 bases, and 7 bases lay outside the gene matches. This CDR3 comprises 15 residues.

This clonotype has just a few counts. In DNA form, the CDR3 reads TGTGCCAGCAGCTTAAGTCCTTCTCAAGCGGTGAACACCGGGGAGCTGTTTTTT. Protein sequence: CASSLSPSQAVNTGELFF. The V call is TRBV7-3, the J call TRBJ2-2; tentatively, D is TRBD2 (5 bases). CDR1 and CDR2 (germline): SGHTA, FQGTGA. V gave up 1 base and J gave up 1 base, with 16 bases separating them. CDR3 length: 18 amino acids.

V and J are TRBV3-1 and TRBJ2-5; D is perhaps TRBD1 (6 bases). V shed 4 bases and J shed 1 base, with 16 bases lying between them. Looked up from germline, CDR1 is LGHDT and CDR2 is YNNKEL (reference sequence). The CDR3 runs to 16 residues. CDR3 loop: CASSPLTGTLQETQYF. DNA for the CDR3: TGTGCCAGCAGCCCCTTAACCGGGACACTCCAAGAGACCCAGTACTTC.

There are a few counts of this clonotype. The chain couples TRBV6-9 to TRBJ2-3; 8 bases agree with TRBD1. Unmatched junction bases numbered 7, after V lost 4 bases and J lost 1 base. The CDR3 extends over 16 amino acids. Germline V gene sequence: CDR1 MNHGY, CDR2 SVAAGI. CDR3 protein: CASSSVPGQGTDTQYF. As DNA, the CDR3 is TGTGCCAGCAGTTCGGTCCCGGGACAGGGCACAGATACGCAGTATTTT.

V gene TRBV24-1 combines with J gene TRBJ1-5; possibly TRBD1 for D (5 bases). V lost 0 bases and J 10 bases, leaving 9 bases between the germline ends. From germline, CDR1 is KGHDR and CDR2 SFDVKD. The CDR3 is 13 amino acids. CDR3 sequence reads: CATSDLLWGPQHF. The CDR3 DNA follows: TGTGCCACCAGTGATTTGCTCTGGGGCCCCCAGCATTTT.

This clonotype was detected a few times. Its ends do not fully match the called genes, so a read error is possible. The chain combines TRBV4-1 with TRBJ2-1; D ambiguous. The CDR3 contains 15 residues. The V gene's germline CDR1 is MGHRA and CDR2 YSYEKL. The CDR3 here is CASSQVQETYNEQFF. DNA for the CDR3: TGTGCCAGCAGCCAAGTGCAGGAAACCTACAATGAGCAGTTCTTC.

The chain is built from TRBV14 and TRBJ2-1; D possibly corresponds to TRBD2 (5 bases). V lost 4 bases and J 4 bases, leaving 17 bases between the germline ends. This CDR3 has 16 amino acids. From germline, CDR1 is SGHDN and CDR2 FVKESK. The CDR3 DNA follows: TGTGCCAGCAGCCCGGCAGCCAGCGGAGCTTACAATGAGCAGTTCTTC. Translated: CASSPAASGAYNEQFF.

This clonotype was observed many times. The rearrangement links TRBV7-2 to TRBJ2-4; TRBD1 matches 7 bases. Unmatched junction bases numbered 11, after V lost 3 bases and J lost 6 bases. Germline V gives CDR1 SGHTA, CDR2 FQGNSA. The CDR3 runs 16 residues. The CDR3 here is CASSFKSSAGGNIQYF. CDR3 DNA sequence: TGTGCCAGCAGCTTCAAATCGTCCGCAGGGGGAAACATTCAGTACTTC.

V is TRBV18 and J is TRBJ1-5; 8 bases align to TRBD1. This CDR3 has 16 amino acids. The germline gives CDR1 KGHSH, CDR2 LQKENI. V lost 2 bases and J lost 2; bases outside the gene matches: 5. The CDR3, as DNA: TGTGCCAGCTCACCAAGTAGGGGACAGGGCAATCAGCCCCAGCATTTT. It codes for CASSPSRGQGNQPQHF.

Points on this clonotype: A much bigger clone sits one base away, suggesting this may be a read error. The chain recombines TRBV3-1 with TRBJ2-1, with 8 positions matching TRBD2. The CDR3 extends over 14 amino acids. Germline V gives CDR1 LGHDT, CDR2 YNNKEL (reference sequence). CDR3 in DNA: TGTGCCGGCAGCCAACGGGAGGGCGTAAATGAGCAGTTCTTC. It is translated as CAGSQREGVNEQFF.

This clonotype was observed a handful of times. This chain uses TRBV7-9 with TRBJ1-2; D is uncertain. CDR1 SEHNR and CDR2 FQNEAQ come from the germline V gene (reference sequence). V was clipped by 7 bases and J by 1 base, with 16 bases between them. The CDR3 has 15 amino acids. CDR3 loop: CASKQSASFNYGYTF. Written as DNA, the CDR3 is TGTGCCAGCAAGCAGTCCGCTTCTTTTAACTATGGCTACACCTTC.

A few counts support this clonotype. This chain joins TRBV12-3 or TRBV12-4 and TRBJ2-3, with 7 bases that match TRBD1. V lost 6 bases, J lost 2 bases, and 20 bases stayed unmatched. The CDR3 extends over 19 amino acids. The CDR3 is CASSSLVAGTEASTDTQYF. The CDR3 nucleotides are TGTGCCAGCAGCTCCCTCGTCGCCGGGACAGAGGCGTCCACAGATACGCAGTATTTT.

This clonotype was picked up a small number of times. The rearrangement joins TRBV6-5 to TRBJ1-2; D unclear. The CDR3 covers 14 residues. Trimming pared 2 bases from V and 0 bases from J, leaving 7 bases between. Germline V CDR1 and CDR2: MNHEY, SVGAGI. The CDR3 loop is CASSYAPANYGYTF. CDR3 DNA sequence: TGTGCCAGCAGTTACGCCCCAGCTAACTATGGCTACACCTTC.

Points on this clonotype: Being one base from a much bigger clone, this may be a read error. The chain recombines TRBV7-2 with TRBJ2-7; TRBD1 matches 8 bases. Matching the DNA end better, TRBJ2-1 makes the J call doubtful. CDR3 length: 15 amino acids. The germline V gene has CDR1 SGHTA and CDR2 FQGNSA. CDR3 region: CASSLPGGPTYEQFF. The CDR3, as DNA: TGTGCCAGCAGCTTGCCAGGGGGCCCGACCTACGAGCAGTTCTTC.

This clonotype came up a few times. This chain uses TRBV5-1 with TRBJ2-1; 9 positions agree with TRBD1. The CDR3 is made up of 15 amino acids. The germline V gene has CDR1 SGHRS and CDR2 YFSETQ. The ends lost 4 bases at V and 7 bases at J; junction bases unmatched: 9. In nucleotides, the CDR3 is TGCGCCAGCAGCCCGGCCCTGGACAGGGGAAATGAGCAGTTCTTC. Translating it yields CASSPALDRGNEQFF.

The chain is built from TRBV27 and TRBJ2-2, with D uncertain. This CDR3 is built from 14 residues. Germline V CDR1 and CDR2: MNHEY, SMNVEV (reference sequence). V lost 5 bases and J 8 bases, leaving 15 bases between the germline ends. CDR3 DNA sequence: TGTGCCAGCAGTCCAAAAATAGGCCCTGGGGAGCTGTTTTTT. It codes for CASSPKIGPGELFF.

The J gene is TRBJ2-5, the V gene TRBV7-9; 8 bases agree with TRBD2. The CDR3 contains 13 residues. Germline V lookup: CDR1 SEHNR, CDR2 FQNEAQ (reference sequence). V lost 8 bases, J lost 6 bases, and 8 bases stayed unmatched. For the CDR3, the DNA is TGTGCCAGCTTGCCGAGCGGGGGACAGACCCAGTACTTC. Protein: CASLPSGGQTQYF.

Here the CDR3 reads CASSTLAGDEEQFF. DNA of the CDR3: TGTGCCAGCAGCACTCTAGCGGGGGACGAGGAGCAGTTCTTC. The chain links TRBV11-2 to TRBJ2-1, with 10 positions matching TRBD2. V lost 5 bases, J lost 10 bases, and 8 bases stayed unmatched. The CDR3 is 14 amino acids. CDR1 SGHAT and CDR2 FQNNGV come from the germline V gene.

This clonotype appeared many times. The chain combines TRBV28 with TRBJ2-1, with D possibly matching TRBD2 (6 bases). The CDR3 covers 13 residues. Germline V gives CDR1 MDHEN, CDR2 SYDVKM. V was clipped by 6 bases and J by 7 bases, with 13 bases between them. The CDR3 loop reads CASRKTRRNEQFF. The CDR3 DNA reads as TGTGCCAGCAGGAAGACTAGGCGGAATGAGCAGTTCTTC. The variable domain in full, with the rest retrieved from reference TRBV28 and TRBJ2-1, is DVKVTQSSRYLVKRTGEKVFLECVQDMDHENMFWYRQDPGLGLRLIYFSYDVKMKEKGDIPEGYSVSREKKERFSLILESASTNQTSMYLCASRKTRRNEQFFGPGTRLTVL.

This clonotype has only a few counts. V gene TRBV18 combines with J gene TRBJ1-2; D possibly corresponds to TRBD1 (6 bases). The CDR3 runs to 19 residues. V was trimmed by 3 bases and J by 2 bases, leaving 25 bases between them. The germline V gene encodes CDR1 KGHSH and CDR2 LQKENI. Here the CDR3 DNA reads TGTGCCAGCTCACCCACGGGTCCTGCGACAGGCAGCCCCAACTATGGCTACACCTTC. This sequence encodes CASSPTGPATGSPNYGYTF.

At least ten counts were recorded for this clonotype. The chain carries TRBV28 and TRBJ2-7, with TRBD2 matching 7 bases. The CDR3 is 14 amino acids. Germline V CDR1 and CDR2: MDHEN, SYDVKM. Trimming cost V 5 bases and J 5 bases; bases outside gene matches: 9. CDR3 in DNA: TGTGCCAGCAGTCTTGGGGGAGGGCGGAACGAGCAGTACTTC. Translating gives CASSLGGGRNEQYF.

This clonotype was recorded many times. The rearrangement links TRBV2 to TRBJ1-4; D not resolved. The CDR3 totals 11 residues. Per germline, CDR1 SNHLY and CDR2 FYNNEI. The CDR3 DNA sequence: TGTGGATGCCAAGCGGATGAAAAACTGTTTTTT. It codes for CGCQADEKLFF.

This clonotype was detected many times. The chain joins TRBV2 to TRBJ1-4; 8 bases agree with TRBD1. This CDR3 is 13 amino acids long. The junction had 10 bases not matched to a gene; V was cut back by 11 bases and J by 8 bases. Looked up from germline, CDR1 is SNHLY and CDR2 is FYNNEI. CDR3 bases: TGTGCCGGAACAGGGGGGGAGGTGGAAAAACTGTTTTTT. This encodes CAGTGGEVEKLFF.

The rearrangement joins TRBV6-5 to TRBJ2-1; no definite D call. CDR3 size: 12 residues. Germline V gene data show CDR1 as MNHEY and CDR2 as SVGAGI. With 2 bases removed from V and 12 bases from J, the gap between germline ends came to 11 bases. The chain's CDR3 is CASSYGGLGQFF. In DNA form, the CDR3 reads TGTGCCAGCAGTTACGGCGGCCTTGGGCAGTTCTTC.

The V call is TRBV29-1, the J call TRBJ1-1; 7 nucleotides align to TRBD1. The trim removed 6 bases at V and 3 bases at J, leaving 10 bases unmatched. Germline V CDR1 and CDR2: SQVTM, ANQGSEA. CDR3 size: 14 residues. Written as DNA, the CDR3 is TGCAGCGTCCGCAGGGGGATGGGTCACACTGAAGCTTTCTTT. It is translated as CSVRRGMGHTEAFF.

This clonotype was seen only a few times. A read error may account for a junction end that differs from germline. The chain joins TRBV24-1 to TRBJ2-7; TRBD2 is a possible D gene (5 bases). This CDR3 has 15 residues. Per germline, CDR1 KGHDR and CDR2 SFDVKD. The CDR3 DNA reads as TGTGCCACCAGTGATAGCAGCGGTACCTCCTACGAGCGGTACTTC. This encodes CATSDSSGTSYERYF.